The 32 T cell receptor beta chains below were found in one sample sequenced in a study of OX40 agonist ivuxolimab in advanced cancers. Clones were read by immunoSEQ multiplex PCR, and TCRdb kept only the in-frame ones, dropping some. The sample has about 68,000 clones; 84% are singletons. Sequenced here: CD4+ or CD8+ T cells sorted from blood, sampled in a trial of the OX40 agonist ivuxolimab. Receptors were obtained from an adult with an advanced solid tumor such as melanoma, head and neck, liver or kidney cancer.

Only a few counts were recorded for this clone. The chain links TRBV28 to TRBJ2-4; D is perhaps TRBD2 (6 bases). The germline gives CDR1 MDHEN, CDR2 SYDVKM. The CDR3 covers 13 residues. The V end was cut by 6 bases, the J end by 0 bases, with 6 bases between. This chain's CDR3 is CASRGLAKNIQYF. In nucleotides, the CDR3 is TGTGCCAGCAGGGGACTAGCCAAAAACATTCAGTACTTC. The whole variable domain, filled in from reference TRBV28 and TRBJ2-4, reads DVKVTQSSRYLVKRTGEKVFLECVQDMDHENMFWYRQDPGLGLRLIYFSYDVKMKEKGDIPEGYSVSREKKERFSLILESASTNQTSMYLCASRGLAKNIQYFGAGTRLSVL.

The chain couples TRBV5-1 to TRBJ2-2; 10 bases fit TRBD1. Germline lookup yields CDR1 SGHRS and CDR2 YFSETQ. The length of the CDR3 is 15 residues. Trimming cost V 3 bases and J 7 bases; bases outside gene matches: 6. CDR3 residues: CASSSDRGLVGELFF. The CDR3, as DNA: TGCGCCAGCAGCTCCGACAGGGGGCTTGTCGGGGAGCTGTTTTTT.

CDR3 protein: CASRRSQGSEAFF. In nucleotides, the CDR3 is TGTGCCAGCAGACGTTCTCAAGGCTCTGAAGCTTTCTTT. V and J are TRBV7-3 and TRBJ1-1; D unresolved. From germline, CDR1 is SGHTA and CDR2 FQGTGA. The CDR3 sequence is 13 residues long. Trimming shortened V by 6 bases and J by 6 bases, and 14 bases separated the two germline ends.

This clone appeared a single time. The J gene is TRBJ2-2, the V gene TRBV7-2; D uncertain. This CDR3 spans 13 amino acids. Trimming stripped 4 bases from V and 7 bases from J, with 10 bases between. Germline CDR1 SGHTA, CDR2 FQGNSA. The CDR3 here is CASSSYWGGELFF. The DNA of the CDR3 is TGTGCCAGCAGCTCTTACTGGGGCGGGGAGCTGTTTTTT.

The chain uses TRBV4-3 and TRBJ2-4; TRBD1 matches 10 bases. Germline V gene lookup returns CDR1 LGHNA and CDR2 YSLEER. There are 15 residues in the CDR3. V lost 1 base, J lost 6 bases, and 3 bases stayed unmatched. The CDR3 DNA is TGCGCCAGCAGCCAAGCCGGACAGGGGGGAAACATTCAGTACTTC. As protein: CASSQAGQGGNIQYF.

This clone was counted a single time. V and J are TRBV7-2 and TRBJ2-7, with 7 bases matching TRBD2. The V segment lost 0 bases and the J segment 0 bases; nucleotides outside the gene matches: 2. This CDR3 spans 15 amino acids. CDR1 and CDR2 (germline): SGHTA, FQGNSA. CDR3: CASSLAGGPSYEQYF. In DNA form, the CDR3 reads TGTGCCAGCAGCTTAGCGGGAGGGCCCTCCTACGAGCAGTACTTC.

The rearrangement links TRBV7-9 to TRBJ2-5; 11 bases map to TRBD2. Germline lookup yields CDR1 SEHNR and CDR2 FQNEAQ (reference sequence). V shed 4 bases and J 6 bases; nucleotides not matched to a gene: 7. CDR3 length equals 15 residues. In nucleotides, the CDR3 is TGTGCCAGCAGCTCGACTAGCGGGATAATAAAGACCCAGTACTTC. Its translation is CASSSTSGIIKTQYF.

This chain uses TRBV7-2 with TRBJ2-3, with D unclear. V was cut by 2 bases and J by 4 bases, with 13 bases left in between. Germline-derived CDR1 and CDR2 are SGHTA and FQGNSA. This CDR3 is built from 15 residues. CDR3 nucleotide sequence: TGTGCCAGCAGCTTAATTTGGAGCTCACCAGATACGCAGTATTTT. Translating gives CASSLIWSSPDTQYF.

J is TRBJ2-2 and V is TRBV5-3; no firm D call. TRBV5-3 is assigned to the ORF class and has an uncertain function. CDR3 size: 11 residues. The V gene lost 6 bases and the J gene lost 2 bases, with 2 bases spanning the gap. The CDR3 protein is CARTNTGELFF. In DNA form, the CDR3 reads TGTGCCAGAACTAACACCGGGGAGCTGTTTTTT.

The chain combines TRBV5-6 with TRBJ2-7; TRBD1 agrees at 9 bases. Germline CDR1 is SGHDT and CDR2 is YYEEEE. The V segment lost 4 bases and the J segment 5 bases; nucleotides outside the gene matches: 10. The CDR3 is 15 residues long. The CDR3 sequence: CASSNTGTGIHEQYF. CDR3 coding DNA: TGTGCCAGCAGCAACACCGGGACAGGGATCCACGAGCAGTACTTC. Variable domain in full (rest from reference TRBV5-6 and TRBJ2-7): DAGVTQSPTHLIKTRGQQVTLRCSPKSGHDTVSWYQQALGQGPQFIFQYYEEEERQRGNFPDRFSGHQFPNYSSELNVNALLLGDSALYLCASSNTGTGIHEQYFGPGTRLTVT.

V is TRBV10-3 and J is TRBJ2-7; D uncertain. The CDR3 length is 13 residues. Between the trimmed V and J ends, which lost 9 bases and 3 bases, there was a span of 15 bases. Germline V gives CDR1 ENHRY, CDR2 SYGVKD. CDR3 bases: TGTGCCATAGCGAACCCATCGGACTACGAGCAGTACTTC. Translating gives CAIANPSDYEQYF.

This CDR3 is CASSLDNSPLHF. The CDR3 DNA reads as TGTGCCAGCAGCTTGGATAATTCACCCCTCCACTTT. V is TRBV11-1 and J is TRBJ1-6, with D uncertain. V was clipped by 3 bases and J by 5 bases, with 2 bases between them. From germline, CDR1 is SGHAT and CDR2 FQDESV (reference sequence). The CDR3 is 12 amino acids.

The chain combines TRBV10-3 with TRBJ1-1, with unresolved D. This CDR3 has 15 amino acids. Germline V gene data show CDR1 as ENHRY and CDR2 as SYGVKD. The germline V and J ends were trimmed by 2 bases and 4 bases, with 14 bases remaining between them. The CDR3 DNA reads as TGTGCCATCAGTGAGGGGTCTGTTAGTTCCACTGAAGCTTTCTTT. Protein sequence: CAISEGSVSSTEAFF.

This clone was counted once. The chain is built from TRBV4-3 and TRBJ2-1, with TRBD2 identical over 11 bases. The CDR3 is made up of 15 amino acids. The V and J ends lost 4 bases and 9 bases, in that order; junction bases with no gene match: 8. Germline values: CDR1 LGHNA, CDR2 YSLEER. In DNA, the CDR3 is TGCGCCAGCAGCCGTCTAGCGGGAGGCCGCGTTGAGCAGTTCTTC. It is translated as CASSRLAGGRVEQFF.

V gene TRBV6-5 combines with J gene TRBJ1-3; 8 bases match TRBD1. The trim removed 6 bases at V and 0 bases at J, leaving 4 bases unmatched. Germline CDR1 reads MNHEY; CDR2 reads SVGAGI. The CDR3 has 15 amino acids. The CDR3 sequence is CASSGQGVSGNTIYF. The CDR3 DNA sequence: TGTGCCAGCAGCGGACAGGGAGTCTCTGGAAACACCATATATTTT.

This chain joins TRBV5-4 and TRBJ1-1; D gene unclear. The V end was cut by 3 bases, the J end by 5 bases, with 11 bases between. The germline gives CDR1 SGHNT, CDR2 YYREEE (reference sequence). The CDR3 runs to 13 residues. CDR3 loop: CASSSLPGTEAFF. The CDR3 bases are TGTGCCAGCAGCTCCCTCCCTGGGACTGAAGCTTTCTTT. The full variable domain, rest sourced from reference TRBV5-4 and TRBJ1-1, is ETGVTQSPTHLIKTRGQQVTLRCSSQSGHNTVSWYQQALGQGPQFIFQYYREEENGRGNFPPRFSGLQFPNYSSELNVNALELDDSALYLCASSSLPGTEAFFGQGTRLTVV.

The V gene is TRBV7-8, the J gene TRBJ1-1; no firm D call. Trimming left V 2 bases short and J 5 bases short, with 21 bases between. This CDR3 is 17 amino acids long. CDR1 SGHVS and CDR2 FQNEAQ come from the germline V gene. The CDR3 is CASSLSLGSGLRTEAFF. Here the CDR3 DNA reads TGTGCCAGCAGCTTAAGTTTAGGGAGTGGGTTGAGAACTGAAGCTTTCTTT.

This clone was detected a few times. CDR3 nucleotides: TGTGCCAGCAGCACCTCAGTGGGAAACACCATATATTTT. As protein: CASSTSVGNTIYF. This chain joins TRBV7-2 and TRBJ1-3, with no clear D. V lost 5 bases and J lost 4, with 9 bases in between. CDR1 and CDR2 from the germline V gene are SGHTA and FQGNSA. This CDR3 has 13 amino acids. Together with reference TRBV7-2 and TRBJ1-3, the CDR3 gives the full variable domain: GAGVSQSPSNKVTEKGKDVELRCDPISGHTALYWYRQSLGQGLEFLIYFQGNSAPDKSGLPSDRFSAERTGGSVSTLTIQRTQQEDSAVYLCASSTSVGNTIYFGEGSWLTVV.

The rearrangement uses TRBV21-1 and TRBJ2-3; no check of the table's D call, TRBD2, against the DNA was made. TRBV21-1 is designated a pseudogene. This CDR3 comprises 16 residues. In DNA form, the CDR3 reads TGTGCCAGCAGCCAAATCGTAGCGGGAGACCATGGTACGCAGTATTTT. It is translated as CASSQIVAGDHGTQYF.

The chain carries TRBV2 and TRBJ2-3; 8 bases fit TRBD2. CDR3 length equals 15 residues. The junction had 6 bases not matched to a gene; V was cut back by 5 bases and J by 2 bases. Germline V gene data show CDR1 as SNHLY and CDR2 as FYNNEI. DNA of the CDR3: TGTGCCAGCAGTAACACGGGAGGGGTCACAGATACGCAGTATTTT. This codes for CASSNTGGVTDTQYF.

This chain links TRBV18 with TRBJ2-5; D perhaps matches TRBD2 (5 bases). The V gene's germline CDR1 is KGHSH and CDR2 LQKENI. The CDR3 runs 15 residues. The germline V and J ends were trimmed by 4 bases and 4 bases, with 16 bases remaining between them. CDR3 amino acids: CASSRPPGLRETQYF. In DNA, the CDR3 is TGTGCCAGCTCACGACCTCCGGGGTTGCGAGAGACCCAGTACTTC. Based on the CDR3 plus reference TRBV18 and TRBJ2-5, the full variable domain is NAGVMQNPRHLVRRRGQEARLRCSPMKGHSHVYWYRQLPEEGLKFMVYLQKENIIDESGMPKERFSAEFPKEGPSILRIQQVVRGDSAAYFCASSRPPGLRETQYFGPGTRLLVL.

The V and J genes are TRBV14 and TRBJ2-5; TRBD1 might be the D (7 bases). The CDR3 loop spans 15 amino acids. V was trimmed by 4 bases and J by 2 bases, leaving 14 bases between them. Per germline, CDR1 SGHDN and CDR2 FVKESK. CDR3 amino acids: CASSPRTGGQETQYF. CDR3 sequence (DNA): TGTGCCAGCAGCCCCCGGACAGGAGGGCAAGAGACCCAGTACTTC.

This clone has only one observation. V is TRBV19 and J is TRBJ2-7; 7 bases line up with TRBD2. V lost 5 bases, J lost 6 bases, and 7 bases stayed unmatched. CDR1 and CDR2 from the germline V gene are LNHDA and SQIVND (reference sequence). This CDR3 is 13 amino acids long. The CDR3 protein is CASSSAGSTEQYF. The DNA of the CDR3 is TGTGCCAGTAGTTCAGCGGGATCAACCGAGCAGTACTTC.

The gene calls are TRBV2 and TRBJ2-3; TRBD2 aligns across 12 bases. Looked up from germline, CDR1 is SNHLY and CDR2 is FYNNEI. With 3 bases clipped from V and 6 bases from J, the junction kept 1 base outside the gene matches. CDR3 length: 14 amino acids. The chain's CDR3 is CASSDGTSGDTQYF. The CDR3 region has the DNA TGTGCCAGCAGTGACGGGACTAGCGGGGATACGCAGTATTTT.

The rearrangement links TRBV7-8 to TRBJ1-3; possibly TRBD1 for D (5 bases). Germline V gene lookup returns CDR1 SGHVS and CDR2 FQNEAQ. Trimming removed 7 bases at V and 0 bases at J, with 16 bases between. The CDR3 consists of 16 residues. The CDR3 DNA sequence: TGTGCCAGCATCTCGGGGGGGGAAGGCTCTGGAAACACCATATATTTT. Protein: CASISGGEGSGNTIYF.

The chain combines TRBV5-5 with TRBJ2-7; perhaps TRBD1 as D (6 bases). CDR3 size: 15 residues. The germline V gene encodes CDR1 SGHKS and CDR2 YYEKEE (reference sequence). V dropped 2 bases and J dropped 4 bases, with 16 bases sitting between them. CDR3 sequence reads: CASSFLTGPGYEQYF. In nucleotides, the CDR3 is TGTGCCAGCAGCTTTTTAACAGGGCCCGGGTACGAGCAGTACTTC.

This rearrangement joins TRBV9 to TRBJ2-7; tentative D call: TRBD2 (5 bases). V was clipped by 1 base and J by 7 bases, with 21 bases between them. This CDR3 is 16 amino acids long. Germline V lookup: CDR1 SGDLS, CDR2 YYNGEE. This CDR3 reads CASSVPPSGGPGEQYF. The CDR3 DNA sequence: TGTGCCAGCAGCGTACCCCCAAGTGGCGGGCCGGGGGAGCAGTACTTC.

The chain carries TRBV25-1 and TRBJ2-7; D uncertain. Germline V gives CDR1 MGHDK, CDR2 SYGVNS. The CDR3 spans 11 residues. The ends were cut back, 4 bases at V and 3 bases at J, with 4 bases in the middle. The CDR3 sequence is CASSVIYEQYF. For the CDR3, the DNA is TGTGCCAGCAGTGTAATCTACGAGCAGTACTTC.

The V call is TRBV15, the J call TRBJ1-2; weak D call: TRBD1 (5 bases). V was pared by 8 bases and J by 4 bases, with 11 bases between. The CDR3 consists of 12 residues. Germline CDR1 and CDR2: LNHNV and YYDKDF (reference sequence). The CDR3 coding sequence is TGTGCCACCGGTAGGGGCGGCTATGGCTACACCTTC. Protein product: CATGRGGYGYTF.

The rearrangement joins TRBV5-1 to TRBJ2-3; D is perhaps TRBD1 (6 bases). The length of the CDR3 is 14 residues. With 4 bases removed from V and 0 bases from J, the gap between germline ends came to 9 bases. The germline CDR1 and CDR2 sequences are SGHRS and YFSETQ. Written as DNA, the CDR3 is TGCGCCAGCAGCCCTGGACAGAGCACAGATACGCAGTATTTT. Encoded protein: CASSPGQSTDTQYF.

The chain employs TRBV28 and TRBJ1-2, with D unresolved. Germline V lookup: CDR1 MDHEN, CDR2 SYDVKM. The V and J ends lost 2 bases and 0 bases respectively, with 10 bases between them. This CDR3 is built from 15 residues. Here the CDR3 DNA reads TGTGCCAGCAGTTTAGTGACGGGAGCTAACTATGGCTACACCTTC. It yields the protein CASSLVTGANYGYTF.

V is TRBV30 and J is TRBJ1-5, with 8 positions matching TRBD1. The CDR3 covers 17 residues. The J segment lost 11 bases and the V segment lost 1 base, leaving 19 bases of the junction unmatched. CDR1 GTSNPN and CDR2 SVGIG come from the germline V gene (reference sequence). This CDR3 is CAWSGQSEGQASKAQHF. CDR3 nucleotide sequence: TGTGCCTGGAGTGGACAATCAGAGGGACAGGCGTCGAAGGCCCAGCATTTT.